This paragraph reports one TCR beta chain. Its antigen is not known. The data originate from a study of OX40 agonist ivuxolimab in advanced cancers. Whole-study findings and limits: Patients with a partial response at 0.1-3.0 mg/kg had among the lowest clonal expansion.

Data came from immunoSEQ multiplex PCR; TCRdb stores just in-frame clones and leaves some out. The sample gives approximately 76,000 clones, approximately 95% of which show up once; 9.5% to 11% is in the top ten. The CDR3 sequence is 16 residues long. The J segment lost 6 bases and the V segment lost 4 bases, leaving 8 bases of the junction unmatched. Looked up from germline, CDR1 is SGHAT and CDR2 is FQDESV (reference sequence). This sequence joins TRBV11-1 and TRBJ1-4; 10 positions match TRBD1. Source: CD4+ or CD8+ T cells sorted from blood, taken in a trial of the OX40 agonist ivuxolimab. This clonotype originated in an adult with an advanced solid tumor such as melanoma, head and neck, liver or kidney cancer. CDR3 in amino acids: CASSSASGTGDEKLFF. In DNA, the CDR3 is TGTGCCAGCAGCTCAGCATCCGGGACAGGGGATGAAAAACTGTTTTTT.